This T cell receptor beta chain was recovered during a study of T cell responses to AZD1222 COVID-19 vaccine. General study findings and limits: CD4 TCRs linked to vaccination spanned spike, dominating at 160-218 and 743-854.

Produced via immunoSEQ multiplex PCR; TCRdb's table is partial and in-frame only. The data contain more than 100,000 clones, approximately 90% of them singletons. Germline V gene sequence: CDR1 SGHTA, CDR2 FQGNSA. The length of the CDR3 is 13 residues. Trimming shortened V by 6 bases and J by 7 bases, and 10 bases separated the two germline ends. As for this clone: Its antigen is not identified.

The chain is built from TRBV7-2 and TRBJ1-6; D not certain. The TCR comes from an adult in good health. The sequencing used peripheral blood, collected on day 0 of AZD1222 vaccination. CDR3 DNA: TGTGCCAGCAGGGCCCCCCAGAATTCACCCCTCCACTTT. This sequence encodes CASRAPQNSPLHF. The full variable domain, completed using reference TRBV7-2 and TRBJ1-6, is GAGVSQSPSNKVTEKGKDVELRCDPISGHTALYWYRQSLGQGLEFLIYFQGNSAPDKSGLPSDRFSAERTGGSVSTLTIQRTQQEDSAVYLCASRAPQNSPLHFGNGTRLTVT.